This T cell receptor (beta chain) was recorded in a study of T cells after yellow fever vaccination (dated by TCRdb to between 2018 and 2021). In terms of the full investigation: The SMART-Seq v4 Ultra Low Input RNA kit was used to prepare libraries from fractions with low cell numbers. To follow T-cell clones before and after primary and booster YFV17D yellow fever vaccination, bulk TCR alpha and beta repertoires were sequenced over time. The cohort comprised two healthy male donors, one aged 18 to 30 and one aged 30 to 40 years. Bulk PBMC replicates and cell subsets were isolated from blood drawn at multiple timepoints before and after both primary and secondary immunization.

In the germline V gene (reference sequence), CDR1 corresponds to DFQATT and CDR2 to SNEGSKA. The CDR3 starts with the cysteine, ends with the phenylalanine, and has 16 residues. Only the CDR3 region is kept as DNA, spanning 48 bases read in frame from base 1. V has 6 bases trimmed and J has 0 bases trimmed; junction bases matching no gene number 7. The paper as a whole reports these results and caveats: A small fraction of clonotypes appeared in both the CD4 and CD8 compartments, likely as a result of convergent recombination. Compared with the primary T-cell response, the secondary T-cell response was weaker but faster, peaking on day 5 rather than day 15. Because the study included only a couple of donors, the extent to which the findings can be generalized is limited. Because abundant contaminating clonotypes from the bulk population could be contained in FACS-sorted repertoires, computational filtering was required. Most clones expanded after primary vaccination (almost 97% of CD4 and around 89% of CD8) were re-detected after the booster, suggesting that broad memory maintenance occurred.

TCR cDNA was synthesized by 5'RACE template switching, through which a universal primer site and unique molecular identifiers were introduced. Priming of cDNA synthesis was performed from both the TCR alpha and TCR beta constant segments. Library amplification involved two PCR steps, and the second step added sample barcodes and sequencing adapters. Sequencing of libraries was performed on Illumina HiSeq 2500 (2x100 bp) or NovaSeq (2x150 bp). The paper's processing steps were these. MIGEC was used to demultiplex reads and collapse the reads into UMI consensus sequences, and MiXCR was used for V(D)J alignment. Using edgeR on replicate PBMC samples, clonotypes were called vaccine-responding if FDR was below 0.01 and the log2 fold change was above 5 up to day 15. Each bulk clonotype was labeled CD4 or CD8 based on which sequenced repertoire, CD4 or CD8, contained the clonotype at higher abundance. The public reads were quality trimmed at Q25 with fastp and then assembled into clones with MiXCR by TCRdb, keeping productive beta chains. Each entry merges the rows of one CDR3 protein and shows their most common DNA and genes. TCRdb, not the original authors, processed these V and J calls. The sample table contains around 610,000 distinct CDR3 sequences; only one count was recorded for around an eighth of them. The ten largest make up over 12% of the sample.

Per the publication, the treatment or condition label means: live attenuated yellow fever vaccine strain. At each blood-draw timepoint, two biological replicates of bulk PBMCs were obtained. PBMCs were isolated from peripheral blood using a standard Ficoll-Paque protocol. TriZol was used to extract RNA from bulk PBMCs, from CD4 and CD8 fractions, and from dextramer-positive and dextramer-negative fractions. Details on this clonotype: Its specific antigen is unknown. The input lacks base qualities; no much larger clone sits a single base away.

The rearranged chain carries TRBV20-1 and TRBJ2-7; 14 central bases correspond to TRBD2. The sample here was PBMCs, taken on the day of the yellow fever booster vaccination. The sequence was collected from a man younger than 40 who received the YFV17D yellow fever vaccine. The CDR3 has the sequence CSASTSGRASSYEQYF. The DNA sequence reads TGCAGTGCGTCGACTAGCGGGAGGGCTAGCTCCTACGAGCAGTACTTC.